This T cell receptor (beta chain) stems from a study of OX40 agonist ivuxolimab in advanced cancers. About the research overall: Patients received the agonistic anti-OX40 (CD134) antibody ivuxolimab. Patients were infused with ivuxolimab every 2 weeks at 0.01 to 10 mg/kg.

CDR1 SEHNR and CDR2 FQNEAQ come from the germline V gene (reference sequence). The CDR3 extends over 15 amino acids. J gave up 2 bases and V 4 bases, and 6 bases lay outside the gene matches. Study-level findings and limits: Relative to CD4+, CD8+ T cells held more expanded clones on average.

Concerning this clone: Its antigen is undetermined.

The assay was immunoSEQ multiplex PCR, and TCRdb's table has in-frame clones only and misses some. The table includes fewer than 35,000 clones, 80% to 90% detected once. The clonotype comes from an adult with an advanced solid tumor such as melanoma, head and neck, liver or kidney cancer. The genes are TRBV7-9 and TRBJ2-7; 9 positions match TRBD1. The source material was CD4+ or CD8+ T cells sorted from blood, sampled in a trial of the OX40 agonist ivuxolimab. The CDR3 spells CASSSGQGGPYEQYF. CDR3 nucleotides: TGTGCCAGCAGCTCGGGACAGGGAGGCCCCTACGAGCAGTACTTC.